This T cell receptor (beta chain) derives from a study of cytomegalovirus exposure and HLA in healthy donors. Trimming took 5 bases from V and 6 from J; bases not matched to a gene: 6. Germline V CDR1 and CDR2: SGHKS, YYEKEE (reference sequence). This CDR3 comprises 14 residues. Study conclusions and caveats: Associated with cytomegalovirus, according to the listing, were 150 to 200 TCR beta chains.

Details on this clone: Its antigen remains unidentified.

PCR primers comprised 60 Vbeta and 13 Jbeta primers. Clones were sequenced by immunoSEQ multiplex PCR, and TCRdb holds only the in-frame ones, with some missing. The sample consists of 74,000 or so clones, roughly 75% of them appearing once. Sequencing used PBMCs. The receptor comes from a woman aged 40 to 50 in good health and CMV-seronegative. The chain couples TRBV5-5 to TRBJ2-2; 8 positions match TRBD2. The CDR3 DNA is TGTGCCAGCAGTTTAGCGGGGATGGCCGGGGAGCTGTTTTTT. Amino acids: CASSLAGMAGELFF.